Listed below are T cell receptor beta chains from one sample, sequenced in a study of identical twins. A single record per CDR3 protein comes from TCRdb applying MiXCR to the 5' RACE reads. The repertoire holds about 300,000 distinct CDR3 sequences, with 9% to 15% as singletons. These same data were also listed under a study on yellow fever vaccine responses in identical twins.

The sample comprised CD8+ T cells sorted from blood. These receptors all come from a woman between 18 and 30 years old in good health. The CDR3 runs from the conserved cysteine through the conserved F or W. Each record gives: D gene, J gene, V gene, clone size, CDR3 DNA, CDR3 protein. D genes are given only for firm matches. Clone size is stated in some rows and not others, as once, few, many or a class when expanded.

>.|TRBJ2-5|TRBV12-3/TRBV12-4|many
TGTGCCAGCAATCTCCCCCTTGTGAGGGAAGAGACCCAGTACTTC
CASNLPLVREETQYF
>TRBD1|TRBJ1-4|TRBV7-9|few
TGTGCCAGCAGCCCCGGACAGGGAGAGTCCGAAAAACTGTTTTTT
CASSPGQGESEKLFF
>TRBD1|TRBJ2-1|TRBV29-1|.
TGCAGCGTTGAAGACAGGGGGCTTGAGCAGTTCTTC
CSVEDRGLEQFF
>TRBD1|TRBJ2-2|TRBV28|many
TGTGCCAGCAGTGGACCCCTTACAGGGGGAAACACCGGGGAGCTGTTTTTT
CASSGPLTGGNTGELFF
>.|TRBJ2-2|TRBV6-2/TRBV6-3|many
TGTGCCAGCACACCCACTTTACGGGACGGGGAGCTGTTTTTT
CASTPTLRDGELFF
>TRBD2|TRBJ2-1|TRBV24-1|few
TGTGCCACCAGTGATTCGTTTGGCGGGAGAGCCTACAATGAGCAGTTCTTC
CATSDSFGGRAYNEQFF
>.|TRBJ2-3|TRBV7-3|few
TGTGCCAGCAGCCCGAGAGTAGGGGGTATGGTTAGCACAGATACGCAGTATTTT
CASSPRVGGMVSTDTQYF
>TRBD2|TRBJ2-3|TRBV15|many
TGTGCCACCAGCATAGGACTAGCGGGAGAAGATACGCAGTATTTT
CATSIGLAGEDTQYF
>.|TRBJ1-1|TRBV27|few
TGTGCCAGCAGACGAGGGGCGCGGAACACTGAAGCTTTCTTT
CASRRGARNTEAFF
>.|TRBJ2-7|TRBV27|few
TGTGCCAGCAGTTTAACGGGTGTATCCTACGAGCAGTACTTC
CASSLTGVSYEQYF
>.|TRBJ1-2|TRBV20-1|.
TGCAGTGCTCGAGTACAGGAGTCGGATGGCTACACCTTC
CSARVQESDGYTF
>.|TRBJ1-6|TRBV6-2/TRBV6-3|.
TGTGCCAGCACACAAGACAGCTCCTATAATTCACCCCTCCACTTT
CASTQDSSYNSPLHF
>.|TRBJ2-5|TRBV7-9|few
TGTGCCAGCAGCACAGTCCGGGACCCGGGGGAGACCCAGTACTTC
CASSTVRDPGETQYF
>TRBD2|TRBJ2-3|TRBV27|.
TGTGCCAGCAGTTTGGCTAGCGGGAGGGTGACAGATACGCAGTATTTT
CASSLASGRVTDTQYF
>.|TRBJ1-6|TRBV7-2|few
TGTGCCAGCAGCCCGAGGGGTCAAGCCTATAATTCACCCCTCCACTTT
CASSPRGQAYNSPLHF
>TRBD2|TRBJ2-1|TRBV4-1|.
TGCGCCAGCAGCCTCACTCTGACTAGCGGAACCTACAATGAGCAGTTCTTC
CASSLTLTSGTYNEQFF
>TRBD1|TRBJ1-1|TRBV3-1|few
TGTGCCAGCACCGCAGGGCAGGGGGAATTCGAAGCTTTCTTT
CASTAGQGEFEAFF
>TRBD2|TRBJ2-3|TRBV28|.
TGTGCCAGCAGTTTACCTAGCGGGGGGGATACGCAGTATTTT
CASSLPSGGDTQYF
>.|TRBJ2-1|TRBV15|many
TGTGCCACCAGCCCTTGGGACTTC
CATSPWDF
>.|TRBJ1-6|TRBV6-2/TRBV6-3|.
TGTGCCAGCAGTCAGGGGTCCGACGGATCAAATTCACCCCTCCACTTT
CASSQGSDGSNSPLHF
>.|TRBJ1-2|TRBV27|few
TGTGCCAGCAGTTCTCAGTGGTATGGCTACACCTTC
CASSSQWYGYTF
>.|TRBJ1-3|TRBV5-5|.
TGTGCCAGCAGCCAAGAGTGGGGGTTTACTGGAAACACCATATATTTT
CASSQEWGFTGNTIYF
>TRBD1|TRBJ2-7|TRBV6-5|.
TGTGCCAGCAGTTACGACGGGACAGGGGGTTACGAGCAGTACTTC
CASSYDGTGGYEQYF
>.|TRBJ2-1|TRBV2|.
TGTGCCAGCAGCCAAGGTGGAACGGGGCACAATGAGCAGTTCTTC
CASSQGGTGHNEQFF
>.|TRBJ2-5|TRBV6-5|.
TGTGCCAGCAGTTACGGGTCACAAGAGACCCAGTACTTC
CASSYGSQETQYF
>.|TRBJ2-1|TRBV11-2|.
TGTGCCAGCAGCCCCCCAAACCACTACAATGAGCAGTTCTTC
CASSPPNHYNEQFF
>TRBD1|TRBJ1-2|TRBV4-1|few
TGCGCCAGCAGCCAAGATGTCGGACAGGGGGTATTTCGGCATGGCTACACCTTC
CASSQDVGQGVFRHGYTF
>.|TRBJ2-5|TRBV7-3|.
TGTGCCAGCAGCCCCACAGGGTTCCGGGAGACCCAGTACTTC
CASSPTGFRETQYF
>TRBD1|TRBJ1-5|TRBV7-9|few
TGTGCCAGCAGCCCGGACAGGGGGGCTCAGCCCCAGCATTTT
CASSPDRGAQPQHF
>TRBD1|TRBJ2-5|TRBV24-1|many
TGTGCCACCAGTGATTTTAGGGACAGGGGGCAAGAGACCCAGTACTTC
CATSDFRDRGQETQYF
>.|TRBJ2-1|TRBV28|few
TGTGCCAGCAGTTTAAGGACTACTTACTACAATGAGCAGTTCTTC
CASSLRTTYYNEQFF
>.|TRBJ2-7|TRBV2|.
TGTGCCAGCACCGAGGCGGGATTCACCTACGAGCAGTACTTC
CASTEAGFTYEQYF
>.|TRBJ2-3|TRBV11-2|few
TGTGCCAGCAGCGAAAGCGCAGATACGCAGTATTTT
CASSESADTQYF
>TRBD2|TRBJ2-1|TRBV6-5|few
TGTGCCAGCAGTTACACGGGGACTAGCTCTTACAATGAGCAGTTCTTC
CASSYTGTSSYNEQFF
>TRBD1|TRBJ2-5|TRBV2|many
TGTGCCAGCAGTGAGGGGGACAGGGGGCAAGAGACCCAGTACTTC
CASSEGDRGQETQYF
>.|TRBJ2-1|TRBV9|.
TGTGCCAGCAGCGTAGGGTTCTTTTCCCACAATGAGCAGTTCTTC
CASSVGFFSHNEQFF
>.|TRBJ2-1|TRBV2|.
TGTGCCAGCAGATATGACAGATACTCCTACAATGAGCAGTTCTTC
CASRYDRYSYNEQFF
>.|TRBJ1-1|TRBV7-9|many
TGTGCCAGCAGCCCCCGGACGGTGAACACTGAAGCTTTCTTT
CASSPRTVNTEAFF
>TRBD1|TRBJ2-7|TRBV28|few
TGTGCCAGCAGGGTAAGACAGGGTTCCTACGAGCAGTACTTC
CASRVRQGSYEQYF
>.|TRBJ1-2|TRBV4-1|few
TGCGCCAGCAGTCAGGATGTACGGGGATTAAGCGGCTACACCTTC
CASSQDVRGLSGYTF
>.|TRBJ1-3|TRBV2|.
TGTGCCAGCAGTGAAGCGGCTCGCTCTGGAAACACCATATATTTT
CASSEAARSGNTIYF
>TRBD1|TRBJ2-1|TRBV5-1|many
TGCGCCAGCAGCTGGAGTGGGGCAGGGGGACGAGAGCAGTTCTTC
CASSWSGAGGREQFF
>.|TRBJ1-4|TRBV10-3|.
TGTGCCACCCTGAGGGATGAGGGTGAAAAACTGTTTTTT
CATLRDEGEKLFF
>.|TRBJ2-1|TRBV20-1|few
TGCAGTGCCCTGCAGGGAGCGGTATTCTACAATGAGCAGTTCTTC
CSALQGAVFYNEQFF
>TRBD2|TRBJ2-1|TRBV7-7|few
TGTGCCAGCAGCTTAGGGACTAGCGGGAGTGTTTCCTACAATGAGCAGTTCTTC
CASSLGTSGSVSYNEQFF
>TRBD2|TRBJ2-1|TRBV12-3/TRBV12-4|few
TGTGCCAGCAGCTCTAGCGGGAGGCTATACAATGAGCAGTTCTTC
CASSSSGRLYNEQFF